The 5 T cell receptor beta chains in this list originate from one sample, sequenced in a study of T-cell memory formation after mild COVID-19. In TCRdb, the 5' RACE reads were re-called with MiXCR into one record per CDR3 protein. The repertoire holds about 140,000 distinct CDR3 sequences, with 14% to 15% as singletons. Sequenced sample: PBMCs or a T cell subset sorted from them (not recorded which). The receptors originated from an adult woman who had mild COVID-19 (a few samples of this study predate the infection). Cell type and time point are not known.

This clonotype has ten or more counts. This rearrangement joins TRBV5-8 to TRBJ1-5, with TRBD1 as a possible D gene (6 bases). This CDR3 is built from 16 residues. V was pared by 4 bases and J by 6 bases, with 20 bases between. In germline, CDR1 is SGHTS, CDR2 YDEGEE. CDR3 nucleotides: TGTGCCAGCAGCCAGGGGACACCACTCGTCGGTCAGCCCCAGCATTTT. It specifies CASSQGTPLVGQPQHF.

This clonotype was detected only a few times. The CDR3 sequence is CASSYRSNTEAFF. The CDR3 coding sequence is TGTGCCAGCAGTTACCGCTCGAACACTGAAGCTTTCTTT. This chain links TRBV6-5 with TRBJ1-1; no definite D call. CDR3 length equals 13 residues. V lost 2 bases and J lost 1, with 5 bases in between. Germline CDR1 reads MNHEY; CDR2 reads SVGAGI.

This clonotype was observed a few times. The chain is built from TRBV27 and TRBJ1-2; a possible D gene is TRBD1 (5 bases). Trimming cost V 3 bases and J 2 bases, with 10 bases left between them. There are 14 residues in the CDR3. Germline V gene sequence: CDR1 MNHEY, CDR2 SMNVEV (reference sequence). The CDR3 DNA sequence: TGTGCCAGCAGTTTCGTAGGGGCGAACTATGGCTACACCTTC. Residues: CASSFVGANYGYTF.

This clonotype has ten or more counts. V and J are TRBV7-3 and TRBJ2-1; no definite D call. V lost 2 bases and J 5 bases, leaving 1 base between the germline ends. CDR1 SGHTA and CDR2 FQGTGA come from the germline V gene. CDR3 length: 11 residues. The CDR3 loop is CASSLDNEQFF. In nucleotides, the CDR3 is TGTGCCAGCAGCTTAGACAATGAGCAGTTCTTC.

CDR3 residues: CSASTETSYEQYF. In nucleotides, the CDR3 is TGCAGTGCTAGTACGGAGACTAGCTACGAGCAGTACTTC. The chain joins TRBV20-1 to TRBJ2-7; TRBD2 might be the D (6 bases). V dropped 3 bases and J dropped 3 bases, with 12 bases sitting between them. Per germline, CDR1 DFQATT and CDR2 SNEGSKA (reference sequence). The CDR3 contains 13 residues.